This TCR beta chain was recorded in a study of blood T cell repertoires in COVID-19. Overall study: PBMCs, B-cell-depleted T cells, or T cells provided the cDNA or gDNA that made up the material.

Measured with immunoSEQ multiplex PCR; TCRdb has only the in-frame clones, and not every one. This sample has over 100,000 clones; roughly 85% occur once, and the top ten carry around 2%. Germline V gene sequence: CDR1 KGHSH, CDR2 LQKENI. V was shortened by 0 bases and J by 10 bases, with 13 bases between the two germline ends. The CDR3 is made up of 14 amino acids. The chain carries TRBV18 and TRBJ2-1; no reliable D call. The sample taken for sequencing was peripheral blood. The receptor's source is a man in his fifties with active COVID-19. In DNA, the CDR3 is TGTGCCAGCTCACCACCGGGCCCCCGTCAGGAGCAGTTCTTC. Translation: CASSPPGPRQEQFF.